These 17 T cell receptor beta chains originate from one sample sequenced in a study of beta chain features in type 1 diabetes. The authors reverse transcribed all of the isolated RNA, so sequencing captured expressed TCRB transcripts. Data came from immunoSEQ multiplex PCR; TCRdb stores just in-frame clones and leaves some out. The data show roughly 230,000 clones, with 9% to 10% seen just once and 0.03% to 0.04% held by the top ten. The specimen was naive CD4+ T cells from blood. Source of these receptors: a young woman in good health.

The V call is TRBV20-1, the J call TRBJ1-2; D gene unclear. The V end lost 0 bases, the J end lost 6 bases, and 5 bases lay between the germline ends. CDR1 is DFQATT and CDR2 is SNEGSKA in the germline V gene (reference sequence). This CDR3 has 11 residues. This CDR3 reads CSARDLNGYTF. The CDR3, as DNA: TGCAGTGCTAGAGATCTTAATGGCTACACCTTC.

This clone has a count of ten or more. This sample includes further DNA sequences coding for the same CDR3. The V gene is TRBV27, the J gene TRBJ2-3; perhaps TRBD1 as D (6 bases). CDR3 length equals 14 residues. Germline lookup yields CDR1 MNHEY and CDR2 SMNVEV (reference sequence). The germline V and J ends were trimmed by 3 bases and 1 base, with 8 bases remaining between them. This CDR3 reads CASSFRQGTDTQYF. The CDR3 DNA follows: TGTGCCAGCAGTTTCCGACAGGGCACAGATACGCAGTATTTT.

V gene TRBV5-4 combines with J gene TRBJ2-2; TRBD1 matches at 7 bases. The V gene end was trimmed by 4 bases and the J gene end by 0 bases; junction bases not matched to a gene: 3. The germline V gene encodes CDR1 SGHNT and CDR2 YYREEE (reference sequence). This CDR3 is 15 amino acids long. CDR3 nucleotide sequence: TGTGCCAGCAGCCTGGACAGGACGAACACCGGGGAGCTGTTTTTT. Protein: CASSLDRTNTGELFF.

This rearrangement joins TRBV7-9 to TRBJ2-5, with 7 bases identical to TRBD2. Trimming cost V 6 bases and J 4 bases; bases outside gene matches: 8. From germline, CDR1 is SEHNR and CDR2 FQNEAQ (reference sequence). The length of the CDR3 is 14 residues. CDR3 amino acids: CASSLSAGAETQYF. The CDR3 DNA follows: TGTGCCAGCAGTCTCTCGGCGGGAGCAGAGACCCAGTACTTC.

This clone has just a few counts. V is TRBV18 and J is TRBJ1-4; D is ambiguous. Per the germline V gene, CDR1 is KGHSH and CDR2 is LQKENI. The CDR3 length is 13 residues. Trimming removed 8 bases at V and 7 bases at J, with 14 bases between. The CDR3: CASRAAEGEKLFF. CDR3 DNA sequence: TGTGCCAGCCGAGCCGCCGAGGGTGAAAAACTGTTTTTT.

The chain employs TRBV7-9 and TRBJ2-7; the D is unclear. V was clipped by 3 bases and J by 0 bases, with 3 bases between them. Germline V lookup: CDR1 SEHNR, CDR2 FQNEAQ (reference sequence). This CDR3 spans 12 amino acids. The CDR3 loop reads CASSFLSYEQYF. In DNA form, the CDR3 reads TGTGCCAGCAGCTTCCTCTCCTACGAGCAGTACTTC.

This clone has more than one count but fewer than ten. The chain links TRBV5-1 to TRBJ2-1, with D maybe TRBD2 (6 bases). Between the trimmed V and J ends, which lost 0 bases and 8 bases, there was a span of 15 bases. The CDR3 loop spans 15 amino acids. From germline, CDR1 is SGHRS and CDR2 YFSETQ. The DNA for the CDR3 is TGCGCCAGCAGCTTGGCCGTGGGGGGTAGGGATGAGCAGTTCTTC. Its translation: CASSLAVGGRDEQFF.

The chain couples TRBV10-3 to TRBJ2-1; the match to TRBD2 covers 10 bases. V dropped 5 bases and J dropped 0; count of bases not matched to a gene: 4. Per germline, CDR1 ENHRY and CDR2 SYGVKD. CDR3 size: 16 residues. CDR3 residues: CAISLAGDPSYNEQFF. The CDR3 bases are TGTGCCATCAGTCTAGCGGGAGATCCCTCCTACAATGAGCAGTTCTTC.

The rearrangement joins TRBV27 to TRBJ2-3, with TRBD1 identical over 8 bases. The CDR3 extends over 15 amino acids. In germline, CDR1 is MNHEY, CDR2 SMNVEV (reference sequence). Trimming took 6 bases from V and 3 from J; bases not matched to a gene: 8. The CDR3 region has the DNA TGTGCCAGCAGCGTCCTGGACAGGGAGACAGATACGCAGTATTTT. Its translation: CASSVLDRETDTQYF.

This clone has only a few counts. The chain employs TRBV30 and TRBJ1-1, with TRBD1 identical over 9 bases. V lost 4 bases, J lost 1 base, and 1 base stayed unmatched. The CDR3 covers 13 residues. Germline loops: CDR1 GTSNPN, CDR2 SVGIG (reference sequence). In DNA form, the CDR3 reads TGTGCCTGGAACAGGGGGCCGAACACTGAAGCTTTCTTT. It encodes CAWNRGPNTEAFF.

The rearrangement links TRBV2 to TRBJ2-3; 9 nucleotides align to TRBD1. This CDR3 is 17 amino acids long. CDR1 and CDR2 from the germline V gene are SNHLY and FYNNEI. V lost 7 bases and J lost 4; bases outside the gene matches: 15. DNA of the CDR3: TGTGCCAGCACCCACAGGGGGCTCAACCCGGCCGCAGATACGCAGTATTTT. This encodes CASTHRGLNPAADTQYF.

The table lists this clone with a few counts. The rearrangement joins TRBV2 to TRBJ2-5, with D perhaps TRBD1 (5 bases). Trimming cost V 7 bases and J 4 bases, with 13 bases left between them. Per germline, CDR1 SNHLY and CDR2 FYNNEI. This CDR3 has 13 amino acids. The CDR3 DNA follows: TGTGCCAGCATGACGTCAGGGCGAGAGACCCAGTACTTC. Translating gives CASMTSGRETQYF.

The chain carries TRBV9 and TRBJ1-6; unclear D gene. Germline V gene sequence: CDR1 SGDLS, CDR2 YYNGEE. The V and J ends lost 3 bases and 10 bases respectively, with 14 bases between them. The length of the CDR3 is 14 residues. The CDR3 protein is CASSDRGSRSPLHF. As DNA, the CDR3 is TGTGCCAGCAGCGACCGAGGCTCGAGGTCACCCCTCCACTTT.

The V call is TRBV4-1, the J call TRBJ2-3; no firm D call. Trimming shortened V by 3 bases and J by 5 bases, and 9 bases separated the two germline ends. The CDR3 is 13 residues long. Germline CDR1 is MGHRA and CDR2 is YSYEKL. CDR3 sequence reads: CASSHPRRDTQYF. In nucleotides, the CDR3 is TGCGCCAGCAGCCACCCGAGGAGAGATACGCAGTATTTT.

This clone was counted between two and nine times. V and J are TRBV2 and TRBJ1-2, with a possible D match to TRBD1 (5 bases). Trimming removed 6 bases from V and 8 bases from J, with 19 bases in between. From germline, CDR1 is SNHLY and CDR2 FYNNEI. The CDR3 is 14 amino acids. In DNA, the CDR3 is TGTGCCAGCAGCAGGGTCCCGGAAAGCCAGGGCTACACCTTC. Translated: CASSRVPESQGYTF.

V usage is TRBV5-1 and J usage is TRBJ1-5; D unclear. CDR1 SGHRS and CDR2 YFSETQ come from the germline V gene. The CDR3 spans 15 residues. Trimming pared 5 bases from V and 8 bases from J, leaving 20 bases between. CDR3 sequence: CASRTGPTNHEPQHF. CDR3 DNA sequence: TGCGCCAGCAGAACCGGGCCGACTAACCACGAGCCCCAGCATTTT.

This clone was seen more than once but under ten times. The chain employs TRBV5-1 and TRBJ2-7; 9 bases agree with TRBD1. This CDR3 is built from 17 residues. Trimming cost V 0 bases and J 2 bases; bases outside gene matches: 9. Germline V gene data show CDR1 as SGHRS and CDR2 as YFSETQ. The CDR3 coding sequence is TGCGCCAGCAGCTTGGCCCCCGACAGGGGGTTCCCCTACGAGCAGTACTTC. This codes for CASSLAPDRGFPYEQYF.